The TCR beta chain under discussion was sequenced for a study of T cells in Graves' hyperthyroidism and ophthalmopathy. Many counts were recorded for this clonotype. Using RNA transcripts as the source, TCR beta CDR3 regions were amplified. An initial round of RT-PCR targeting the TCR CDR3 relied on the HTBI primer set. MiXCR, applied by TCRdb to the multiplex PCR reads, yields one record per CDR3 protein. The data show around 200,000 distinct CDR3 sequences, roughly 18% seen once. The CDR3 is 12 amino acids. Between the trimmed V and J ends, which lost 3 bases and 0 bases, there was a span of 4 bases. Germline V gene data show CDR1 as DFQATT and CDR2 as SNEGSKA (reference sequence).

The chain uses TRBV20-1 and TRBJ2-3; no reliable D call. This clonotype originated in a man between 40 and 49 years old with Graves' hyperthyroidism. Specimen: blood. The CDR3 reads CSARESTDTQYF. The CDR3 nucleotides are TGCAGTGCTAGGGAGAGCACAGATACGCAGTATTTT.